Listed below are T cell receptor beta chains from one sample, sequenced in a study of multiple sclerosis patients with progressive multifocal leukoencephalopathy. Profiled with immunoSEQ multiplex PCR; TCRdb holds only in-frame clones, not every one. The table has 25,000 to 35,000 clones, over 75% seen once. Sequencing was performed on PBMCs, taken from a patient treated with natalizumab. The origin of the receptors is a human donor with progressive multifocal leukoencephalopathy. The CDR3 runs from the conserved cysteine through the conserved F or W. D genes are given only for firm matches. Only some rows state a clone size, as once, few, many or a class for expanded clones.

CDR3	DNA	D	V	size	J
CASSESGTGSYTF	TGTGCCAGCAGTGAATCAGGTACCGGAAGCTACACCTTC	-	TRBV2	-	TRBJ1-2
CASMLGGYTF	TGTGCCAGCATGCTAGGGGGCTACACCTTC	-	TRBV6-1	-	TRBJ1-2
CASSGTSGGPRYEQYF	TGTGCCAGCAGCGGGACTAGCGGGGGACCGAGGTACGAGCAGTACTTC	TRBD2	TRBV5-4	-	TRBJ2-7
CASSNTGFGEKLFF	TGCGCCAGCAGCAACACAGGGTTCGGTGAAAAACTGTTTTTT	-	TRBV5-1	few	TRBJ1-4
CASSQDSAGTSGSLNEQYF	TGCGCCAGCAGCCAGGACAGCGCCGGGACTAGCGGGAGTCTGAACGAGCAGTACTTC	TRBD2	TRBV4-3	-	TRBJ2-7
CASSGAEAGLGNEQFF	TGTGCCAGCAGTGGCGCGGAAGCCGGTCTGGGCAATGAGCAGTTCTTC	-	TRBV2	once	TRBJ2-1
CASSLLTSGGFSKNEQFF	TGTGCCAGCAGTTTATTGACTAGTGGGGGATTTTCGAAGAATGAGCAGTTCTTC	-	TRBV27	-	TRBJ2-1
CASSLPRGGEQYF	TGTGCCAGCAGTCTCCCGCGTGGCGGCGAGCAGTACTTC	-	TRBV6-5	-	TRBJ2-7
CASSAQAGRTEAFF	TGTGCCAGCAGCGCCCAGGCAGGGCGGACTGAAGCTTTCTTT	-	TRBV7-9	-	TRBJ1-1
CASSQGYSCGQYF	TGCGCCAGCAGCCAAGGCTACAGCTGCGGGCAGTACTTC	-	TRBV4-1	once	TRBJ2-7
CASSFDHPGANTEAFF	TGTGCCAGCAGCTTCGACCATCCGGGGGCGAACACTGAAGCTTTCTTT	-	TRBV5-4	-	TRBJ1-1
CATSRGSAFYEQYF	TGTGCCACCAGCAGAGGGTCAGCCTTCTACGAGCAGTACTTC	-	TRBV15	-	TRBJ2-7
CASGGRDEQYF	TGTGCCAGTGGGGGGCGGGACGAGCAGTACTTC	-	TRBV28	-	TRBJ2-7
CAISKTGENTEAFF	TGTGCCATCAGTAAAACAGGGGAGAACACTGAAGCTTTCTTT	TRBD1	TRBV10-3	-	TRBJ1-1
CASSVDPGGLVRGEQYF	TGTGCCAGCAGCGTAGATCCAGGGGGGTTAGTTCGTGGCGAGCAGTACTTC	-	TRBV9	-	TRBJ2-7
CASSSEREKGTQYF	TGTGCCAGCAGCTCGGAGCGGGAGAAGGGCACGCAGTATTTT	TRBD2	TRBV7-3	-	TRBJ2-3
CASSPRTLVGGANVLTF	TGTGCCAGCAGCCCAAGGACCCTGGTTGGCGGGGCCAACGTCCTGACTTTC	-	TRBV6-4	few	TRBJ2-6
CASSERETGGWMNTEAFF	TGTGCCAGCAGTGAACGAGAAACAGGGGGCTGGATGAACACTGAAGCTTTCTTT	TRBD1	TRBV2	-	TRBJ1-1
CASSGGQVHSGNTIYF	TGCGCCAGCAGCGGGGGACAGGTCCACTCTGGAAACACCATATATTTT	TRBD1	TRBV5-1	-	TRBJ1-3
CASSEGVGAYGYTF	TGTGCCAGCAGTGAAGGGGTAGGGGCTTATGGCTACACCTTC	-	TRBV6-5	-	TRBJ1-2
CASSQEKPRDGPYEQYF	TGCGCCAGCAGCCAAGAAAAGCCCCGAGACGGCCCCTACGAGCAGTACTTC	-	TRBV4-3	-	TRBJ2-7
CASSVGRDTEAFF	TGTGCCAGCAGTGTTGGGAGGGACACTGAAGCTTTCTTT	-	TRBV2	-	TRBJ1-1
CASSLAGGENEKLFF	TGCGCCAGCAGCTTGGCAGGGGGCGAGAATGAAAAACTGTTTTTT	TRBD1	TRBV5-1	-	TRBJ1-4
CASTTTVAREAGGTHEQYF	TGTGCCAGCACCACAACGGTAGCGCGGGAGGCCGGCGGGACCCACGAGCAGTACTTC	TRBD2	TRBV7-9	-	TRBJ2-7
CASSPTSGGANTGELFF	TGTGCCAGCAGCCCGACTAGCGGGGGAGCGAACACCGGGGAGCTGTTTTTT	TRBD2	TRBV13	-	TRBJ2-2
CASSASGSATRPFF	TGTGCCAGCAGCGCGTCAGGATCGGCGACGCGGCCTTTCTTT	-	TRBV9	-	TRBJ1-1
CASSQFTGRAGELFF	TGCGCCAGCAGCCAATTTACAGGGCGGGCCGGGGAGCTGTTTTTT	-	TRBV4-3	-	TRBJ2-2
CASSLKAGTGTKHPTYEQYF	TGCGCCAGCAGCTTGAAGGCCGGGACAGGTACGAAGCATCCAACCTACGAGCAGTACTTC	TRBD1	TRBV5-1	-	TRBJ2-7
CASSLDPAGAYEQYF	TGTGCCAGCAGCTTAGATCCAGCGGGGGCCTACGAGCAGTACTTC	TRBD2	TRBV11-2	-	TRBJ2-7
CASSLGQGGNTIYF	TGTGCCAGCAGCTTGGGGCAGGGGGGAAACACCATATATTTT	-	TRBV5-6	-	TRBJ1-3
CASSLAVRSSGANVLTF	TGTGCCAGCAGCTTGGCGGTTAGGTCATCTGGGGCCAACGTCCTGACTTTC	-	TRBV5-4	-	TRBJ2-6
CASSLDSSGANVLTF	TGTGCCAGCAGCTTAGACTCCTCTGGGGCCAACGTCCTGACTTTC	-	TRBV11-3	-	TRBJ2-6
CASSGGSNYGYTF	TGTGCCAGCAGCGGGGGGAGTAACTATGGCTACACCTTC	-	TRBV7-2	once	TRBJ1-2
CASSLALAGELFF	TGCGCCAGCAGCTTGGCACTCGCCGGGGAGCTGTTTTTT	-	TRBV5-1	-	TRBJ2-2
CASRERRPPGDTQYF	TGTGCCAGCAGGGAAAGAAGGCCCCCGGGAGATACGCAGTATTTT	-	TRBV2	-	TRBJ2-3
CASRRDGTGELFF	TGTGCCAGCAGGCGGGACGGCACCGGGGAGCTGTTTTTT	-	TRBV7-9	once	TRBJ2-2
CASSLGQGNQPQHF	TGTGCCAGCAGCTTGGGACAGGGGAATCAGCCCCAGCATTTT	TRBD1	TRBV7-2	once	TRBJ1-5
CASTRDGGSNQPQHF	TGTGCCAGCACCCGGGACGGGGGAAGCAATCAGCCCCAGCATTTT	-	TRBV2	-	TRBJ1-5
CASSSIAAQYF	TGTGCCAGCAGCTCCATAGCCGCGCAGTACTTC	-	TRBV7-9	-	TRBJ2-7
CASSIIAGELFF	TGTGCCAGTAGTATTATCGCCGGGGAGCTGTTTTTT	-	TRBV19	-	TRBJ2-2
CASRGLQGGVESYEQYF	TGCGCCAGCAGGGGATTACAGGGGGGCGTGGAGTCCTACGAGCAGTACTTC	TRBD1	TRBV5-1	few	TRBJ2-7